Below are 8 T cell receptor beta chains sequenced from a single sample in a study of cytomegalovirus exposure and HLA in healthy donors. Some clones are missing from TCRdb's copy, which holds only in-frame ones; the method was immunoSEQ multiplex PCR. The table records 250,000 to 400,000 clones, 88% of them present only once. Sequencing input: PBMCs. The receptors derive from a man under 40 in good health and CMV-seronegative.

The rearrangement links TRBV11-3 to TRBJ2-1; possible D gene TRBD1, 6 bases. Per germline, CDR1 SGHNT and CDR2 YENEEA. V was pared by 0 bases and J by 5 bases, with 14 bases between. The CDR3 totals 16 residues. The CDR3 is CASSLDGGGPHNEQFF. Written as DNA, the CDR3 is TGTGCCAGCAGCTTAGATGGGGGCGGCCCCCACAATGAGCAGTTCTTC.

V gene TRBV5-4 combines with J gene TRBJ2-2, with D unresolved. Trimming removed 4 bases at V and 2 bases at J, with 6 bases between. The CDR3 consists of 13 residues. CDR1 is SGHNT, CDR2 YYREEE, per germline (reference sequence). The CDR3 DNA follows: TGTGCCAGCAGCCCGAGAAACACCGGGGAGCTGTTTTTT. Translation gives CASSPRNTGELFF.

DNA of the CDR3: TGTGCCAGCAGCCAACAGGGACCGGGGCGTAACTATGGCTACACCTTC. Translating gives CASSQQGPGRNYGYTF. The chain combines TRBV7-2 with TRBJ1-2; tentative D call: TRBD1 (6 bases). CDR3 size: 16 residues. The germline gives CDR1 SGHTA, CDR2 FQGNSA. Trimming took 5 bases from V and 1 from J, leaving 17 bases between them.

The CDR3 DNA reads TGTGCCAGCTCACGCGCCGGGACAGGGTCAAAGTACGAGCAGTACTTC. This sequence encodes CASSRAGTGSKYEQYF. The V and J genes are TRBV18 and TRBJ2-7; 9 bases are shared with TRBD1. The V and J ends lost 4 bases and 4 bases, in that order; junction bases with no gene match: 11. Looked up from germline, CDR1 is KGHSH and CDR2 is LQKENI. The CDR3 is 16 residues long. Variable domain in full (rest from reference TRBV18 and TRBJ2-7): NAGVMQNPRHLVRRRGQEARLRCSPMKGHSHVYWYRQLPEEGLKFMVYLQKENIIDESGMPKERFSAEFPKEGPSILRIQQVVRGDSAAYFCASSRAGTGSKYEQYFGPGTRLTVT.

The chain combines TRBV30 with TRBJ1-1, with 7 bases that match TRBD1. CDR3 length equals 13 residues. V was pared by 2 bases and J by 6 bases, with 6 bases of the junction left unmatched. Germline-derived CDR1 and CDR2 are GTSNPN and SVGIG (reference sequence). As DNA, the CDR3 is TGTGCCTGGAGTATCACAACAGGGGCTGAAGCTTTCTTT. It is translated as CAWSITTGAEAFF.

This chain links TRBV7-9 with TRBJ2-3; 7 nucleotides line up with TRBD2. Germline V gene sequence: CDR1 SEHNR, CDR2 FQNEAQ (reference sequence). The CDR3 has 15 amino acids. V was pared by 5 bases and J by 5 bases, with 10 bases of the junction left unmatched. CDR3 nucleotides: TGTGCCAGCAGCCTAGGGGCGGGGGTAGGAGATACGCAGTATTTT. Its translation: CASSLGAGVGDTQYF.

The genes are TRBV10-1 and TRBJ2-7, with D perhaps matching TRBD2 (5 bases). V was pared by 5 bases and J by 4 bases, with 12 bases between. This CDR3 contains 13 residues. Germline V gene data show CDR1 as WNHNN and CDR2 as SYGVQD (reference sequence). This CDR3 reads CASSKGRTYEQYF. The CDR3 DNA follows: TGCGCCAGCAGTAAAGGACGGACTTACGAGCAGTACTTC.

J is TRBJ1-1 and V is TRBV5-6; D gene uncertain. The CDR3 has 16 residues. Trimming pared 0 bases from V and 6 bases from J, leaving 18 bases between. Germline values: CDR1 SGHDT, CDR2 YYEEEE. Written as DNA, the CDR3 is TGTGCCAGCAGCTTGGGGGGAGGGATAGAACACGCTGAAGCTTTCTTT. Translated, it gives CASSLGGGIEHAEAFF.